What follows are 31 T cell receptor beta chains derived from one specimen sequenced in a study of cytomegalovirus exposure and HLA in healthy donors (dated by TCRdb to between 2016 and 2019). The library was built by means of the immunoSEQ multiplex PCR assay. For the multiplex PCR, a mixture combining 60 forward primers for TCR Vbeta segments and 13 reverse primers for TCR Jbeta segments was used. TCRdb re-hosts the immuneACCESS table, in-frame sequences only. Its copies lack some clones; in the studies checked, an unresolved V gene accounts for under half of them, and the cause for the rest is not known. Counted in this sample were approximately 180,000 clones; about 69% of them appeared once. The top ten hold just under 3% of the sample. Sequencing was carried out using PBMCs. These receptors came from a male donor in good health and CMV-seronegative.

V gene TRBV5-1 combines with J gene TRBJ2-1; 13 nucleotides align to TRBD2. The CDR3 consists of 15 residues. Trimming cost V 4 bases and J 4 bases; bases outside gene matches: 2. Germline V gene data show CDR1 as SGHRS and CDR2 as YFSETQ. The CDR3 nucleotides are TGCGCCAGCAGCCGGACTAGCGGGAGTTACAATGAGCAGTTCTTC. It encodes CASSRTSGSYNEQFF.

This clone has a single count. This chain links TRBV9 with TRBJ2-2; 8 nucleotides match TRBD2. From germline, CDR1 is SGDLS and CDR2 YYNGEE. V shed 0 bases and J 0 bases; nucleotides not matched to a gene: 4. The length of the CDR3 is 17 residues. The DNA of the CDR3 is TGTGCCAGCAGCGTAGGAGGGCGGGGGGCGAACACCGGGGAGCTGTTTTTT. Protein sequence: CASSVGGRGANTGELFF.

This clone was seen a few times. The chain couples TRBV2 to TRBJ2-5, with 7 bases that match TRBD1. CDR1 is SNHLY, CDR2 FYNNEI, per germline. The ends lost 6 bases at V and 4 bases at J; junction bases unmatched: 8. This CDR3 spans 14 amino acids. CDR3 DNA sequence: TGTGCCAGCAGGAACAACAGGGGTGCAGAGACCCAGTACTTC. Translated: CASRNNRGAETQYF.

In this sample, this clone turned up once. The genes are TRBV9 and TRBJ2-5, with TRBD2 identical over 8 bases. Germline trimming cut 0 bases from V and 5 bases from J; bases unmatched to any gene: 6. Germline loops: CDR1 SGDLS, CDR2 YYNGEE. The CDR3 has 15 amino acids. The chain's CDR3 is CASSVAGGLVETQYF. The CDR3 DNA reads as TGTGCCAGCAGCGTAGCGGGGGGGCTTGTTGAGACCCAGTACTTC.

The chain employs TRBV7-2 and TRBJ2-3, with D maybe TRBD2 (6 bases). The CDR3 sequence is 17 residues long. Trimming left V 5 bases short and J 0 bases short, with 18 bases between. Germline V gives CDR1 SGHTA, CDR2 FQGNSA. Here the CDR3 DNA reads TGTGCCAGCAGCCCCCGCGGGATTAGGGGTAGCACAGATACGCAGTATTTT. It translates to CASSPRGIRGSTDTQYF.

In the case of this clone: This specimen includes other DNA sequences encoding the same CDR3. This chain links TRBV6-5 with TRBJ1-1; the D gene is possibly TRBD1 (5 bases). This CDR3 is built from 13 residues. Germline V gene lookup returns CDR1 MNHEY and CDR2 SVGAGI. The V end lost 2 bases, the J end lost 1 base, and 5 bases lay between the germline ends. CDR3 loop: CASSYGQNTEAFF. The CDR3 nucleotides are TGTGCCAGCAGTTACGGACAGAACACTGAAGCTTTCTTT.

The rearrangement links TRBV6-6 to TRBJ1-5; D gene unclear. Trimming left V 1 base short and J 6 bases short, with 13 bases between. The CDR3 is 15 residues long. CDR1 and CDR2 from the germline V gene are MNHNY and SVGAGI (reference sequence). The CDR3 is CASSYYGGSGQPQHF. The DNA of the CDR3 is TGTGCCAGCAGTTACTATGGCGGGAGTGGTCAGCCCCAGCATTTT.

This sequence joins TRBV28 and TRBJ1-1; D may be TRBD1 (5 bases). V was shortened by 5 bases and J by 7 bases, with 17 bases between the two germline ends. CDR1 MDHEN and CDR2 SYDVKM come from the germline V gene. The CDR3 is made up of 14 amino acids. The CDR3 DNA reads TGTGCCAGCAGTCCCCGTGCCTGGGGGGGTGAAGCTTTCTTT. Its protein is CASSPRAWGGEAFF.

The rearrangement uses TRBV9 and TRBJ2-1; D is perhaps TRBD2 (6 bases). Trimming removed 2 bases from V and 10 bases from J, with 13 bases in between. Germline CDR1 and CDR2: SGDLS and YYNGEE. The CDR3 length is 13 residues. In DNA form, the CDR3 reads TGTGCCAGCAGCGTGACTAGGGGCCCGGAGCAGTTCTTC. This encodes CASSVTRGPEQFF.

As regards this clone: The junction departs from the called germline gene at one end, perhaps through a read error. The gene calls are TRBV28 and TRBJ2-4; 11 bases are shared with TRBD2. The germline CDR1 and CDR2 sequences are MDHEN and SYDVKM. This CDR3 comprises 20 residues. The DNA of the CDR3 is TGTGCCAGCAGTCATCCGATTAGCGGGAGGGCCTTTCAGGCCAAAAACATTCAGTATTTC. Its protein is CASSHPISGRAFQAKNIQYF.

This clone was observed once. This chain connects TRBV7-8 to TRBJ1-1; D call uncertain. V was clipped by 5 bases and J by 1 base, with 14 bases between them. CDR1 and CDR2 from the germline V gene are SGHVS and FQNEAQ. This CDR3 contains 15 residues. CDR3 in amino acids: CASSPIPQENTEAFF. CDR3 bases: TGTGCCAGCAGCCCTATCCCTCAGGAGAACACTGAAGCTTTCTTT.

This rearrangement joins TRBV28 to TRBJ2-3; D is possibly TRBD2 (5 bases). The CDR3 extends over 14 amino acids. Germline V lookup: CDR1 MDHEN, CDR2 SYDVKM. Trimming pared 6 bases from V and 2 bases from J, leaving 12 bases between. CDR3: CASREGGNTDTQYF. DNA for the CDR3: TGTGCCAGCAGAGAAGGAGGCAACACAGATACGCAGTATTTT. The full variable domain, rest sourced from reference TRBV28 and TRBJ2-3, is DVKVTQSSRYLVKRTGEKVFLECVQDMDHENMFWYRQDPGLGLRLIYFSYDVKMKEKGDIPEGYSVSREKKERFSLILESASTNQTSMYLCASREGGNTDTQYFGPGTRLTVL.

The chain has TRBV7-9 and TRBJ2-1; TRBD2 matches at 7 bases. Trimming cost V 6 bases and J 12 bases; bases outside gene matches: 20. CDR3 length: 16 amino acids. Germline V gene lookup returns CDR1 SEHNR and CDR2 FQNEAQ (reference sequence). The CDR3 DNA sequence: TGTGCCAGCAGTCGCCACACTAGCGAATCCTCAACGCTGCAGTTCTTC. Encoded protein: CASSRHTSESSTLQFF.

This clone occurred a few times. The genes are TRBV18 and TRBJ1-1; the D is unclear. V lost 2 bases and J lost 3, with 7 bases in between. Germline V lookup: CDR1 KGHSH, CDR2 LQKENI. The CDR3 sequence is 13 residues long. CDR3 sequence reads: CASSPGLDTEAFF. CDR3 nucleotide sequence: TGTGCCAGCTCACCAGGGCTGGACACTGAAGCTTTCTTT.

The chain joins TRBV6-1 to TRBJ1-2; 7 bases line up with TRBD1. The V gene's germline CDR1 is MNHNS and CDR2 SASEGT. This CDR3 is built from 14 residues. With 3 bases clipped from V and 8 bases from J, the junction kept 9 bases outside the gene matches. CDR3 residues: CASSETGITMGYTF. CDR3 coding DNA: TGTGCCAGCAGTGAGACAGGGATAACTATGGGCTACACCTTC.

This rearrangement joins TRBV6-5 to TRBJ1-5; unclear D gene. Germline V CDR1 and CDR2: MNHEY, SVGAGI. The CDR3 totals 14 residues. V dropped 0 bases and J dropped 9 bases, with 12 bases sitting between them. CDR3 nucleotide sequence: TGTGCCAGCAGTTACTCGACGGGGATCTGGCCCCAGCATTTT. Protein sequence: CASSYSTGIWPQHF.

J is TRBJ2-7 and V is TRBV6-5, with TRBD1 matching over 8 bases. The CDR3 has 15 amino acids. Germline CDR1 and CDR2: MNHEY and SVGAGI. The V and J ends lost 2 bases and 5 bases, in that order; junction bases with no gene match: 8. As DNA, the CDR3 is TGTGCCAGCAGTTACGACAGGGGAGGTTCCCACGAGCAGTACTTC. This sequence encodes CASSYDRGGSHEQYF.

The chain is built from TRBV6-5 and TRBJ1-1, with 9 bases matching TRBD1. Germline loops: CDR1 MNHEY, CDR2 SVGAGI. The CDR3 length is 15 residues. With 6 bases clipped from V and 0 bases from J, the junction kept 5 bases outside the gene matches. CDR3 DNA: TGTGCCAGCAGCGGGACAGGGAATATGAACACTGAAGCTTTCTTT. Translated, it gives CASSGTGNMNTEAFF.

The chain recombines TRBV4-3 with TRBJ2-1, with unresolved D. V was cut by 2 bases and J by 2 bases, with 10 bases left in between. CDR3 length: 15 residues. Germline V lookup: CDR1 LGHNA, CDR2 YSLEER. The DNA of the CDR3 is TGCGCCAGCAGCCAAAGTCGGCTAGCCTACAATGAGCAGTTCTTC. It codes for CASSQSRLAYNEQFF.

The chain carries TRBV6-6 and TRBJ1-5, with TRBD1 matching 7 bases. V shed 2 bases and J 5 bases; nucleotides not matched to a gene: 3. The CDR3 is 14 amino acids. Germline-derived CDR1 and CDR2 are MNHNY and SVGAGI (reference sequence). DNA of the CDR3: TGTGCCAGCAGTTACCCACAGGGGTATCAGCCCCAGCATTTT. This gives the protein CASSYPQGYQPQHF.

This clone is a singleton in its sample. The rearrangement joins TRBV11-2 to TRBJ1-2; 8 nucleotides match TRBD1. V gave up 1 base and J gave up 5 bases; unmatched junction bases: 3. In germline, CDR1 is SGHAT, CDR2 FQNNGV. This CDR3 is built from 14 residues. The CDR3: CASSLGTGRYGYTF. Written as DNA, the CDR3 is TGTGCCAGCAGCTTAGGGACAGGGCGATATGGCTACACCTTC. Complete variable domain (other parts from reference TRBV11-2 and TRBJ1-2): EAGVAQSPRYKIIEKRQSVAFWCNPISGHATLYWYQQILGQGPKLLIQFQNNGVVDDSQLPKDRFSAERLKGVDSTLKIQPAKLEDSAVYLCASSLGTGRYGYTFGSGTRLTVV.

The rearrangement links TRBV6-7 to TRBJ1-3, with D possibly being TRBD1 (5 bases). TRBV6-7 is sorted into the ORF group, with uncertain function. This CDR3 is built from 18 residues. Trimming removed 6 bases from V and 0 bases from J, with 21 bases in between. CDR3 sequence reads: CASRGGYERLNSGNTIYF. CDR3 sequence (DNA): TGTGCCAGCAGGGGGGGGTACGAACGCCTGAACTCTGGAAACACCATATATTTT.

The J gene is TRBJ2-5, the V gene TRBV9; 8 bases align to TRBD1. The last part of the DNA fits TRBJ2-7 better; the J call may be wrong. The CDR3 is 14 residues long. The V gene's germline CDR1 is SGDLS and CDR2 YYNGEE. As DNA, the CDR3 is TGTGCCAGCAGCGTAGGGACAGGGTATCCCGAGCAGTACTTC. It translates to CASSVGTGYPEQYF.

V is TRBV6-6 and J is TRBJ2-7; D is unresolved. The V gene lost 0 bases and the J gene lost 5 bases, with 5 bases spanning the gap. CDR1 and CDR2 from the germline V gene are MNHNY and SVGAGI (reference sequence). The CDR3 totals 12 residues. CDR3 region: CASSYSPDEQYF. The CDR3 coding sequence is TGTGCCAGCAGTTACTCTCCCGACGAGCAGTACTTC.

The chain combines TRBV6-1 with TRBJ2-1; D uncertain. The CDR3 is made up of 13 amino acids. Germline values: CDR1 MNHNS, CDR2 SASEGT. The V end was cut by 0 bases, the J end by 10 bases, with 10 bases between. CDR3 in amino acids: CASSEARGYEQFF. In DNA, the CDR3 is TGTGCCAGCAGTGAAGCTAGAGGTTACGAGCAGTTCTTC.

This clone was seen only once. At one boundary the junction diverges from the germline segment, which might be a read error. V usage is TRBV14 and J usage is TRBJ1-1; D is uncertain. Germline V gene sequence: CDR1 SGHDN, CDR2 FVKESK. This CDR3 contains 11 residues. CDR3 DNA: TGTGCCAGCAGCCAAGTTTTAGAAGTGGTCTTT. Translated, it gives CASSQVLEVVF. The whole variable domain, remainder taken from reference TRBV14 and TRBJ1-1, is EAGVTQFPSHSVIEKGQTVTLRCDPISGHDNLYWYRRVMGKEIKFLLHFVKESKQDESGMPNNRFLAERTGGTYSTLKVQPAELEDSGVYFCASSQVLEVVFGQGTRLTVV.

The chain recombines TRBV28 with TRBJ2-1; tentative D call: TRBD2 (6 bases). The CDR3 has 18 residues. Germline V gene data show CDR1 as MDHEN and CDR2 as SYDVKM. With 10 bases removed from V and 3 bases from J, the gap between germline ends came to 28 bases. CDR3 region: CATREDRRDSANYNEQFF. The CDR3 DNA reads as TGTGCCACCCGAGAAGATCGCCGGGACTCAGCAAACTACAATGAGCAGTTCTTC.

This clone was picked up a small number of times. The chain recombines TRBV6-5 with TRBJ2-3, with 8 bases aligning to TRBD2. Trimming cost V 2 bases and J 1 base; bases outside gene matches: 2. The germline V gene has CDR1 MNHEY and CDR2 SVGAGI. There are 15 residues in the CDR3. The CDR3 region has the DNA TGTGCCAGCAGTTACGGAGCGGGAGGCACAGATACGCAGTATTTT. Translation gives CASSYGAGGTDTQYF.

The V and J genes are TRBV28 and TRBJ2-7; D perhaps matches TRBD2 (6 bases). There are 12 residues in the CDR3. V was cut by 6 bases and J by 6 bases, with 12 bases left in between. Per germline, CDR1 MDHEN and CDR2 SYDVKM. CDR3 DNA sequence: TGTGCCAGCAGGCTCACTAGCAGCGAGCAGTACTTC. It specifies CASRLTSSEQYF.

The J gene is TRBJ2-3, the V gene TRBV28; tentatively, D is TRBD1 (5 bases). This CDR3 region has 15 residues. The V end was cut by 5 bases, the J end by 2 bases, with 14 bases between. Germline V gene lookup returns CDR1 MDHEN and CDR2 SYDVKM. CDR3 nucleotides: TGTGCCAGCAGTCCCGACAGTTGGATCACAGATACGCAGTATTTT. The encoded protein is CASSPDSWITDTQYF.

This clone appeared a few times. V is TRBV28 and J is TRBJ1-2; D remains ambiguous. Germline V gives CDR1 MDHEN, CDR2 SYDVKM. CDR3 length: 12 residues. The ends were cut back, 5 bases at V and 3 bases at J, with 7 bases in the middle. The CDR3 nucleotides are TGTGCCAGCAGTCTGGGAGACTATGGCTACACCTTC. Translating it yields CASSLGDYGYTF.